This T cell receptor beta chain is from a study of blood T cell repertoires in COVID-19. Study-level background: In each case, the material was cDNA or gDNA derived from T cells, B-cell-depleted T cells, or PBMCs.

In the original analysis: Reference gene primer amplification yielded estimated nucleated cell counts. Generated by immunoSEQ multiplex PCR, the TCRdb table keeps only in-frame clones and is missing some. For V, J and clone size, that table is used; D and trimming come from the DNA. The data show around 91,000 clones, with less than 85% seen just once and around a sixth held by the top ten. The CDR3 consists of 15 residues. The sample taken for sequencing was peripheral blood. The TCR was taken from a woman older than 75 with active or convalescent COVID-19. This sequence joins TRBV21-1 and TRBJ2-2; the DNA was not compared with TRBD2, the D call given in the table. TRBV21-1 is noted as a pseudogene. The CDR3 sequence is CASSTWDFHTGELFF. In nucleotides, the CDR3 is TGTGCCAGCAGCACCTGGGACTTTCACACCGGGGAGCTGTTTTTT.